Given below is one T cell receptor (beta chain) in context. V lost 3 bases to trimming and J lost 4 bases; unmatched junction nucleotides: 4. Germline CDR1 MNHEY, CDR2 SMNVEV (reference sequence). The length of the CDR3 is 14 residues. These data are taken from a study of blood T cell repertoires in COVID-19. Study information: The study drew acute and convalescent COVID-19 samples from the United States, Italy and Spain.

Original methodology: How many nucleated cells were present was estimated from reference gene primer amplification. Generated by immunoSEQ multiplex PCR, the TCRdb table keeps only in-frame clones and is missing some. D and trimming were read from the DNA, whereas the V and J calls and clone size are those reported in that table. The repertoire has under 300,000 clones, roughly 82% of them found once; the top ten carry approximately 4.9%. V and J are TRBV27 and TRBJ1-2; 8 bases align to TRBD1. Sequencing input: peripheral blood. The sequence was obtained from a woman of 80 years or more with active or convalescent COVID-19. CDR3 DNA sequence: TGTGCCAGCAGTTTGGGACAGGCGATCTATGGCTACACCTTC. It encodes CASSLGQAIYGYTF.